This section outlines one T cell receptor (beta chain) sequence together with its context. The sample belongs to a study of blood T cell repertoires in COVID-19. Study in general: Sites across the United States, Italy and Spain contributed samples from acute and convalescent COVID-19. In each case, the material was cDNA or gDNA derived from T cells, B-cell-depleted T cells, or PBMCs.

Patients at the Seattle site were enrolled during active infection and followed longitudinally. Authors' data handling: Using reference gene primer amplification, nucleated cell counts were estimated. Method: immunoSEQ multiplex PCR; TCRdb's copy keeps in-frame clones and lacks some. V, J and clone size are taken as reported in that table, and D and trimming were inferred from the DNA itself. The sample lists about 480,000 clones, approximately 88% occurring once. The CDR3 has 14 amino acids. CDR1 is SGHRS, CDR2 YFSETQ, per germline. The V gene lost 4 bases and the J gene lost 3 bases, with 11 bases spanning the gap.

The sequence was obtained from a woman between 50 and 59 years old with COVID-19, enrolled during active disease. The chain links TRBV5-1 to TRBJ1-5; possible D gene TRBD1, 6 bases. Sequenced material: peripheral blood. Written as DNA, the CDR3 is TGCGCCAGCAGCATCGGGACAAACAATCAGCCCCAGCATTTT. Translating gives CASSIGTNNQPQHF.